Following are 19 T cell receptor beta chains from one sample sequenced in a study of CD8+ T cells in alopecia areata. The authors extracted RNA and reverse transcribed it into cDNA as the sequencing template. Repertoires were generated with immunoSEQ multiplex PCR, while TCRdb's copy carries only in-frame clones and drops some. Seen here are some 150,000 clones, 67% observed once, and the top ten hold about an eighth. Specimen: CD8+ T cells sorted from blood, collected at week 0. These receptors all stem from a human donor with alopecia areata.

The chain is built from TRBV30 and TRBJ2-7; D is unresolved. The CDR3 is 14 amino acids. V lost 0 bases, J lost 0 bases, and 9 bases lay in between. Germline CDR1 reads GTSNPN; CDR2 reads SVGIG (reference sequence). The CDR3 DNA reads as TGTGCCTGGAGTGTAAAGCGACTCTCCTACGAGCAGTACTTC. Residues: CAWSVKRLSYEQYF.

Details on this clone: This may arise from a read error, as a much more abundant clone is one base away. The identical CDR3 is also encoded by other nucleotide sequences in the sample. The V and J genes are TRBV2 and TRBJ2-7, with D unclear. Germline CDR1 is SNHLY and CDR2 is FYNNEI. V dropped 6 bases and J dropped 3 bases, with 6 bases sitting between them. The CDR3 runs 11 residues. CDR3 coding DNA: TGTGCCAGCAGAACATTCTACGAGCAGTACTTC. It is translated as CASRTFYEQYF.

The V call is TRBV15, the J call TRBJ1-1, with D unclear. Looked up from germline, CDR1 is LNHNV and CDR2 is YYDKDF (reference sequence). Trimming took 8 bases from V and 6 from J, leaving 13 bases between them. This CDR3 spans 12 amino acids. CDR3 in amino acids: CATGNNLAEAFF. DNA for the CDR3: TGTGCCACCGGGAATAACTTAGCTGAAGCTTTCTTT. Using reference TRBV15 and TRBJ1-1 for the parts outside the CDR3, the full variable domain is DAMVIQNPRYQVTQFGKPVTLSCSQTLNHNVMYWYQQKSSQAPKLLFHYYDKDFNNEADTPDNFQSRRPNTSFCFLDIRSPGLGDTAMYLCATGNNLAEAFFGQGTRLTVV.

In DNA form, the CDR3 reads TGTGCCAGTAGTATAGGACAGGGATTCTACACCTTC. It yields the protein CASSIGQGFYTF. The chain carries TRBV19 and TRBJ1-2, with 7 bases aligning to TRBD1. CDR1 LNHDA and CDR2 SQIVND come from the germline V gene (reference sequence). V dropped 1 base and J dropped 10; count of bases not matched to a gene: 3. This CDR3 spans 12 amino acids.

The chain recombines TRBV6-6 with TRBJ2-5; 8 bases align to TRBD1. The CDR3 totals 14 residues. V trimming: 6 bases; J trimming: 4 bases; junction bases outside the gene matches: 7. CDR1 and CDR2 (germline): MNHNY, SVGAGI (reference sequence). The CDR3 sequence: CASSSDRVRETQYF. The CDR3 nucleotides are TGTGCCAGCAGCTCGGACAGGGTTAGAGAGACCCAGTACTTC.

A remark on this clone: Other DNA sequences of this sample code for an identical CDR3. The chain links TRBV7-9 to TRBJ1-5; TRBD1 matches at 8 bases. The CDR3 has 14 amino acids. After removal of 2 bases from V and 4 bases from J, the junction contained 1 base not matched to a gene. Germline V gene data show CDR1 as SEHNR and CDR2 as FQNEAQ (reference sequence). DNA of the CDR3: TGTGCCAGCAGCTTAACAGGGGGAAATCAGCCCCAGCATTTT. It translates to CASSLTGGNQPQHF.

CDR3 protein: CASRSAREQYF. DNA of the CDR3: TGCGCCAGCCGCTCTGCCCGCGAGCAGTACTTC. V and J are TRBV5-1 and TRBJ2-7; no firm D call. This CDR3 comprises 11 residues. The V and J ends lost 7 bases and 6 bases respectively, with 11 bases between them. From germline, CDR1 is SGHRS and CDR2 YFSETQ.

The gene calls are TRBV5-6 and TRBJ1-1; D may be TRBD1 (5 bases). The germline CDR1 and CDR2 sequences are SGHDT and YYEEEE. The V end was cut by 0 bases, the J end by 0 bases, with 6 bases between. The CDR3 contains 14 residues. The CDR3 sequence: CASSLGGMNTEAFF. The CDR3 coding sequence is TGTGCCAGCAGCTTGGGGGGGATGAACACTGAAGCTTTCTTT.

This clone came up once. The CDR3 here is CSVGQGATNYGYTF. CDR3 bases: TGCAGCGTTGGACAGGGGGCAACCAACTATGGCTACACCTTC. This chain links TRBV29-1 with TRBJ1-2; the match to TRBD1 covers 10 bases. Looked up from germline, CDR1 is SQVTM and CDR2 is ANQGSEA. Unmatched junction bases numbered 4, after V lost 4 bases and J lost 2 bases. CDR3 length: 14 residues.

Written as DNA, the CDR3 is TGTGCCAGCAGCTTGGGCTCAACTCCAGGGTACTTC. Protein: CASSLGSTPGYF. The genes are TRBV5-6 and TRBJ2-7; D gene unclear. The CDR3 is made up of 12 amino acids. Germline CDR1 reads SGHDT; CDR2 reads YYEEEE. Trimming removed 0 bases from V and 12 bases from J, with 13 bases in between.

This clone was seen a handful of times. The chain recombines TRBV2 with TRBJ2-3; no reliable D call. With 2 bases removed from V and 4 bases from J, the gap between germline ends came to 13 bases. The length of the CDR3 is 15 residues. Germline V gene lookup returns CDR1 SNHLY and CDR2 FYNNEI. This CDR3 is CASSELGKKADTQYF. The CDR3 coding sequence is TGTGCCAGCAGTGAACTTGGGAAAAAGGCAGATACGCAGTATTTT.

This chain joins TRBV4-2 and TRBJ2-7; D may be TRBD1 (6 bases). CDR1 and CDR2 from the germline V gene are LGHNA and YNFKEQ. V dropped 1 base and J dropped 4 bases, with 14 bases sitting between them. The CDR3 loop spans 15 amino acids. The CDR3, as DNA: TGTGCCAGCAGCCAAGTCCCCGGACAGACGTACGAGCAGTACTTC. As protein: CASSQVPGQTYEQYF.

This rearrangement joins TRBV29-1 to TRBJ1-2; TRBD1 matches at 8 bases. Germline CDR1 SQVTM, CDR2 ANQGSEA. V lost 6 bases, J lost 8 bases, and 14 bases stayed unmatched. CDR3 length: 14 residues. The CDR3 DNA reads TGCAGCGTCCCCCCGGACAGGGTAACAAAGGGCTACACCTTC. Protein product: CSVPPDRVTKGYTF.

V usage is TRBV4-1 and J usage is TRBJ2-1, with TRBD2 matching over 7 bases. J was trimmed by 5 bases and V by 0 bases; bases with no gene match: 7. Germline CDR1 and CDR2: MGHRA and YSYEKL. This CDR3 contains 16 residues. The CDR3 loop is CASSQDRAGVDNEQFF. CDR3 DNA sequence: TGCGCCAGCAGCCAAGACCGTGCGGGGGTTGACAATGAGCAGTTCTTC.

V gene TRBV29-1 combines with J gene TRBJ2-3; no clear D. The CDR3 runs to 14 residues. The ends were cut back, 7 bases at V and 2 bases at J, with 16 bases in the middle. CDR1 is SQVTM, CDR2 ANQGSEA, per germline. The CDR3 DNA is TGCAGCGATCCGACGGCAGGCTACACAGATACGCAGTATTTT. Its protein product is CSDPTAGYTDTQYF.

This clone was seen more than once but under ten times. The rearrangement joins TRBV7-9 to TRBJ1-2, with no clear D. Germline V gene sequence: CDR1 SEHNR, CDR2 FQNEAQ (reference sequence). V lost 10 bases and J lost 4, with 10 bases in between. CDR3 length equals 11 residues. The DNA of the CDR3 is TGTGCCACCCGGGCAGCCTATGGCTACACCTTC. It codes for CATRAAYGYTF.

The chain links TRBV4-1 to TRBJ1-1, with a tentative D call TRBD1 (5 bases). CDR1 is MGHRA and CDR2 is YSYEKL in the germline V gene. Trimming left V 2 bases short and J 4 bases short, with 11 bases between. The CDR3 has 14 amino acids. In DNA, the CDR3 is TGCGCCAGCAGCCAAAATCCAGGGCGCACTGAAGCTTTCTTT. The encoded protein is CASSQNPGRTEAFF.

There are a few counts of this clone. The gene calls are TRBV5-4 and TRBJ2-1; D remains ambiguous. The V end lost 7 bases, the J end lost 6 bases, and 14 bases lay between the germline ends. Germline assignment: CDR1 SGHNT and CDR2 YYREEE (reference sequence). This CDR3 region has 13 residues. CDR3 residues: CASATKPTNEQFF. As DNA, the CDR3 is TGTGCCAGCGCGACGAAGCCAACCAATGAGCAGTTCTTC. The full variable domain, in which reference TRBV5-4 and TRBJ2-1 provide the parts outside the CDR3, is ETGVTQSPTHLIKTRGQQVTLRCSSQSGHNTVSWYQQALGQGPQFIFQYYREEENGRGNFPPRFSGLQFPNYSSELNVNALELDDSALYLCASATKPTNEQFFGPGTRLTVL.

The chain carries TRBV29-1 and TRBJ2-7; D is undetermined. Trimming shortened V by 0 bases and J by 3 bases, and 9 bases separated the two germline ends. CDR3 length: 13 amino acids. Germline CDR1 SQVTM, CDR2 ANQGSEA. CDR3 coding DNA: TGCAGCGTTGAAGAAAATGAGGACTACGAGCAGTACTTC. The encoded protein is CSVEENEDYEQYF.